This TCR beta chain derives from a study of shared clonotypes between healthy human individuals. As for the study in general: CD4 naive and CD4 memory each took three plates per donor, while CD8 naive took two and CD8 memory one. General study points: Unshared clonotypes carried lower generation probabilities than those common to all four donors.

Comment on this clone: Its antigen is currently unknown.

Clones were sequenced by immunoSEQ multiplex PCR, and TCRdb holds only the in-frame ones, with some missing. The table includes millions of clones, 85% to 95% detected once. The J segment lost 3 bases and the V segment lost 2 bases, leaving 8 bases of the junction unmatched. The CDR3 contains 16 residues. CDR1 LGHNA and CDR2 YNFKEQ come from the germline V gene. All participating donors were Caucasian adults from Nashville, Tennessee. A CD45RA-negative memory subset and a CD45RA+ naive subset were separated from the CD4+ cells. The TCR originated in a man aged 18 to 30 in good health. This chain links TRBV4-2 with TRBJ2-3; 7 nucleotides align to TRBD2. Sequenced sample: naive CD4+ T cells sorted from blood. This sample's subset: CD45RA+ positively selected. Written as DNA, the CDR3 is TGTGCCAGCAGCCAACCGGGAGGTTTTTATACAGATACGCAGTATTTT. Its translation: CASSQPGGFYTDTQYF.